These 25 T cell receptor beta chains share one sample of origin, sequenced in a study of CD8 T cells in Susac syndrome. It was with random hexamers that roughly 0.5 to 1 ug RNA was reverse transcribed. TCRdb independently ran MiXCR on the immunoSEQ multiplex PCR reads; one entry per CDR3 protein. The sample gives over 150,000 distinct CDR3 sequences, 80% to 95% of which show up once; approximately 0.09% is in the top ten. Sequenced input: CD4+ T cells from PBMCs. The receptors shown here come from a human donor with multiple sclerosis.

The V gene is TRBV2, the J gene TRBJ2-1; the match to TRBD1 covers 7 bases. The junction had 8 bases not matched to a gene; V was cut back by 6 bases and J by 0 bases. Germline values: CDR1 SNHLY, CDR2 FYNNEI. The CDR3 contains 16 residues. The CDR3 reads CASSKEGASSYNEQFF. The DNA for the CDR3 is TGTGCCAGCAGCAAAGAGGGGGCAAGCTCCTACAATGAGCAGTTCTTC.

V and J are TRBV7-9 and TRBJ1-5, with D unresolved. Trimming removed 0 bases from V and 2 bases from J, with 14 bases in between. The CDR3 length is 17 residues. Germline values: CDR1 SEHNR, CDR2 FQNEAQ (reference sequence). CDR3 coding DNA: TGTGCCAGCAGCTTAGCAGCAGCGGGGTTGGGCAATCAGCCCCAGCATTTT. Its translation: CASSLAAAGLGNQPQHF. The full variable domain, rest sourced from reference TRBV7-9 and TRBJ1-5, is DTGVSQNPRHKITKRGQNVTFRCDPISEHNRLYWYRQTLGQGPEFLTYFQNEAQLEKSRLLSDRFSAERPKGSFSTLEIQRTEQGDSAMYLCASSLAAAGLGNQPQHFGDGTRLSIL.

The gene calls are TRBV6-2 or TRBV6-3 and TRBJ2-1; 14 bases line up with TRBD2. The CDR3 spans 16 residues. The junction had 2 bases not matched to a gene; V was cut back by 0 bases and J by 7 bases. Per germline, CDR1 MNHEY and CDR2 SVGEGT. CDR3 amino acids: CASSYSGTSGRNEQFF. The CDR3 DNA is TGTGCCAGCAGTTACTCCGGGACTAGCGGGAGAAATGAGCAGTTCTTC.

This chain links TRBV7-9 with TRBJ1-2, with D possibly being TRBD1 (5 bases). V dropped 5 bases and J dropped 11 bases, with 18 bases sitting between them. The CDR3 length is 13 residues. CDR1 is SEHNR, CDR2 FQNEAQ, per germline (reference sequence). CDR3 sequence (DNA): TGTGCCAGCAGCCCTCCGGGACCTCTACCTTACACCTTC. Translating gives CASSPPGPLPYTF.

The gene calls are TRBV5-1 and TRBJ2-7; 10 positions agree with TRBD1. From germline, CDR1 is SGHRS and CDR2 YFSETQ. Unmatched junction bases numbered 9, after V lost 4 bases and J lost 5 bases. This CDR3 has 15 residues. CDR3 in amino acids: CASSLPGQGRNEQYF. DNA of the CDR3: TGCGCCAGCAGCCTCCCGGGACAGGGGCGCAACGAGCAGTACTTC.

Only one count was recorded for this clonotype. The rearrangement uses TRBV29-1 and TRBJ1-5; possibly TRBD1 for D (6 bases). In germline, CDR1 is SQVTM, CDR2 ANQGSEA. V lost 5 bases and J 7 bases, leaving 18 bases between the germline ends. There are 14 residues in the CDR3. In DNA, the CDR3 is TGCAGCGTTTTGGTCAGGGAGGGGGGGCAGCCCCAGCATTTT. This translates into CSVLVREGGQPQHF.

This chain joins TRBV2 and TRBJ2-1, with TRBD1 identical over 12 bases. Germline CDR1 and CDR2: SNHLY and FYNNEI. With 7 bases clipped from V and 9 bases from J, the junction kept 7 bases outside the gene matches. This CDR3 contains 14 residues. CDR3 region: CASTGTGGIGEQFF. The CDR3 DNA is TGTGCCAGCACGGGGACAGGGGGCATTGGTGAGCAGTTCTTC.

The V and J genes are TRBV9 and TRBJ1-2, with 9 bases that match TRBD1. The CDR3 extends over 14 amino acids. V lost 3 bases, J lost 4 bases, and 4 bases stayed unmatched. The germline CDR1 and CDR2 sequences are SGDLS and YYNGEE. The CDR3 loop reads CASSEGDRVYGYTF. The DNA for the CDR3 is TGTGCCAGCAGCGAGGGGGACAGGGTCTATGGCTACACCTTC.

V gene TRBV30 combines with J gene TRBJ1-5, with a weak D call TRBD1 (6 bases). CDR3 length: 13 residues. The V gene's germline CDR1 is GTSNPN and CDR2 SVGIG (reference sequence). Trimming cost V 4 bases and J 1 base, with 8 bases left between them. CDR3 sequence (DNA): TGTGCCTGGAACCAGGGGAGCAATCAGCCCCAGCATTTT. Its protein product is CAWNQGSNQPQHF.

The chain links TRBV18 to TRBJ2-5; no clear D gene. CDR1 KGHSH and CDR2 LQKENI come from the germline V gene. The V gene lost 0 bases and the J gene lost 5 bases, with 7 bases spanning the gap. The CDR3 totals 13 residues. The CDR3 DNA follows: TGTGCCAGCTCACCACCGGTCGGGGAGACCCAGTACTTC. Protein: CASSPPVGETQYF.

The genes are TRBV12-3 or TRBV12-4 and TRBJ2-6, with 8 bases identical to TRBD1. J was trimmed by 0 bases and V by 6 bases; bases with no gene match: 10. This CDR3 has 18 residues. The CDR3 is CASRPGQGNISGANVLTF. The CDR3 region has the DNA TGTGCCAGCAGACCCGGACAGGGTAATATCTCTGGGGCCAACGTCCTGACTTTC.

This chain connects TRBV5-1 to TRBJ2-5, with 9 bases lining up with TRBD2. CDR1 is SGHRS and CDR2 is YFSETQ in the germline V gene. The CDR3 contains 17 residues. J gave up 9 bases and V 0 bases, and 15 bases lay outside the gene matches. As DNA, the CDR3 is TGCGCCAGCAGCTTGGTGTCTAGCGGGACCAATGTCTGGGCCCAGTACTTC. Translated, it gives CASSLVSSGTNVWAQYF.

V gene TRBV28 combines with J gene TRBJ2-7; 9 bases are shared with TRBD1. Trimming took 7 bases from V and 0 from J; bases not matched to a gene: 1. The CDR3 has 13 amino acids. Germline V gene data show CDR1 as MDHEN and CDR2 as SYDVKM. The CDR3 spells CASIQGASYEQYF. DNA of the CDR3: TGTGCCAGCATACAGGGGGCCTCCTACGAGCAGTACTTC. The full variable domain, rest sourced from reference TRBV28 and TRBJ2-7, is DVKVTQSSRYLVKRTGEKVFLECVQDMDHENMFWYRQDPGLGLRLIYFSYDVKMKEKGDIPEGYSVSREKKERFSLILESASTNQTSMYLCASIQGASYEQYFGPGTRLTVT.

J is TRBJ1-4 and V is TRBV5-1; unclear D gene. The V gene lost 0 bases and the J gene lost 7 bases, with 7 bases spanning the gap. CDR3 size: 13 residues. Germline-derived CDR1 and CDR2 are SGHRS and YFSETQ. The CDR3 region is CASSLESAEKLFF. The CDR3 DNA follows: TGCGCCAGCAGCTTGGAGTCAGCTGAAAAACTGTTTTTT.

V usage is TRBV28 and J usage is TRBJ1-3, with D possibly matching TRBD1 (5 bases). This CDR3 is 13 amino acids long. Trimming pared 2 bases from V and 3 bases from J, leaving 5 bases between. Germline lookup yields CDR1 MDHEN and CDR2 SYDVKM. The CDR3 coding sequence is TGTGCCAGCAGTTTAGGGGGTGGAAACACCATATATTTT. It specifies CASSLGGGNTIYF.

This clonotype was found once. V is TRBV7-2 and J is TRBJ2-1, with TRBD2 matching over 7 bases. The CDR3 sequence is 16 residues long. V was clipped by 5 bases and J by 8 bases; unmatched bases: 15. CDR1 SGHTA and CDR2 FQGNSA come from the germline V gene. CDR3 sequence: CASSPQTSPRSDEQFF. Written as DNA, the CDR3 is TGTGCCAGCAGCCCCCAGACTAGCCCCCGATCGGATGAGCAGTTCTTC.

The CDR3 here is CASSLGRGTGELFF. CDR3 in DNA: TGCGCCAGCAGCTTGGGCAGGGGCACCGGGGAGCTGTTTTTT. The chain carries TRBV5-1 and TRBJ2-2; possible D gene TRBD1, 6 bases. This CDR3 has 14 amino acids. Trimming took 0 bases from V and 4 from J, leaving 7 bases between them. Germline loops: CDR1 SGHRS, CDR2 YFSETQ.

The rearrangement joins TRBV12-3 or TRBV12-4 to TRBJ2-2; a possible D gene is TRBD1 (6 bases). V was clipped by 5 bases and J by 1 base, with 11 bases between them. This CDR3 is built from 15 residues. The CDR3 spells CASSRGQMNTGELFF. As DNA, the CDR3 is TGTGCCAGCAGTCGCGGACAGATGAACACCGGGGAGCTGTTTTTT.

CDR3 nucleotide sequence: TGTGCCAGCACCTCCGGGACGCGTCGGGTCCTCACAGATACGCAGTATTTT. This gives the protein CASTSGTRRVLTDTQYF. The genes are TRBV12-3 or TRBV12-4 and TRBJ2-3, with D perhaps TRBD1 or TRBD2 (5 bases each). CDR3 length: 17 residues. The ends were cut back, 7 bases at V and 2 bases at J, with 22 bases in the middle.

This chain connects TRBV3-1 to TRBJ1-1, with TRBD1 identical over 7 bases. The CDR3 covers 15 residues. V shed 3 bases and J 4 bases; nucleotides not matched to a gene: 8. Germline V gene sequence: CDR1 LGHDT, CDR2 YNNKEL (reference sequence). DNA of the CDR3: TGTGCCAGCAGCCATTCCTTCCAGGGGGGCACTGAAGCTTTCTTT. This sequence encodes CASSHSFQGGTEAFF. Supplemented by reference TRBV3-1 and TRBJ1-1, the full variable domain reads DTAVSQTPKYLVTQMGNDKSIKCEQNLGHDTMYWYKQDSKKFLKIMFSYNNKELIINETVPNRFSPKSPDKAHLNLHINSLELGDSAVYFCASSHSFQGGTEAFFGQGTRLTVV.

The rearrangement links TRBV20-1 to TRBJ1-5; D is possibly TRBD1 (6 bases). The CDR3 has 16 amino acids. The V and J ends lost 1 base and 0 bases respectively, with 13 bases between them. Germline assignment: CDR1 DFQATT and CDR2 SNEGSKA (reference sequence). The CDR3 here is CSARGLGANSNQPQHF. The CDR3 DNA follows: TGCAGTGCTAGAGGTCTGGGGGCGAATAGCAATCAGCCCCAGCATTTT.

The J gene is TRBJ2-1, the V gene TRBV18; possibly TRBD2 for D (5 bases). V was trimmed by 1 base and J by 6 bases, leaving 16 bases between them. CDR1 is KGHSH, CDR2 LQKENI, per germline. The CDR3 spans 16 residues. CDR3 protein: CASSPRDGNGFNEQFF. CDR3 bases: TGTGCCAGCTCACCACGTGACGGGAACGGGTTCAATGAGCAGTTCTTC.

This chain links TRBV5-4 with TRBJ2-3; D could derive from TRBD1 or TRBD2 (5 bases each). This CDR3 region has 15 residues. Germline V gives CDR1 SGHNT, CDR2 YYREEE (reference sequence). V lost 4 bases and J 2 bases, leaving 14 bases between the germline ends. The CDR3 here is CASSRDGGFTDTQYF. CDR3 nucleotides: TGTGCCAGCAGCAGGGATGGGGGTTTCACAGATACGCAGTATTTT.

This clonotype came up once. The genes are TRBV19 and TRBJ2-5, with D hard to call. Germline values: CDR1 LNHDA, CDR2 SQIVND (reference sequence). V dropped 4 bases and J dropped 2 bases, with 8 bases sitting between them. This CDR3 has 13 amino acids. For the CDR3, the DNA is TGTGCCAGTAGTACTCAGGTACAAGAGACCCAGTACTTC. Translation gives CASSTQVQETQYF.

This sequence joins TRBV2 and TRBJ1-2; D not certain. The CDR3 extends over 13 amino acids. Trimming pared 7 bases from V and 2 bases from J, leaving 11 bases between. CDR1 is SNHLY, CDR2 FYNNEI, per germline. This CDR3 is CASKALNNYGYTF. CDR3 bases: TGTGCCAGCAAGGCCCTAAACAACTATGGCTACACCTTC.